A single T cell receptor beta chain is shown here with its context. Its antigen remains unknown. Germline loops: CDR1 SGHRS, CDR2 YFSETQ. V was pared by 4 bases and J by 2 bases, with 8 bases of the junction left unmatched. CDR3 size: 16 residues. Several immunoSEQ 96-well plates shared each subset's DNA, each plate a replicate. TCRdb's table, derived via immunoSEQ multiplex PCR, lists solely in-frame clones and lacks some. The profile shows roughly 1 million clones, under 80% of them singletons. The data are from a study of shared clonotypes between healthy human individuals. Study-wide findings and caveats: The donor pool, a small one, limited the genetic and exposure-history diversity represented. Clonotypes that were shared across four donors made up approximately 5.1% of naive CD4 clonotypes.

The material sequenced was memory CD4+ T cells sorted from blood. Noted subset: CD45RA-negative fraction. V gene TRBV5-1 combines with J gene TRBJ2-5; TRBD2 aligns across 10 bases. The TCR was taken from a man younger than 35 in good health. The CDR3 loop reads CASSPGVAGGQETQYF. As DNA, the CDR3 is TGCGCCAGCAGCCCGGGGGTAGCGGGGGGTCAAGAGACCCAGTACTTC.